The 15 T cell receptor beta chains presented below share a single source sample, sequenced in a study of T cell responses to AZD1222 COVID-19 vaccine. The assay was immunoSEQ multiplex PCR, and TCRdb's table has in-frame clones only and misses some. The sample has more than 90,000 clones, approximately 88% seen once. The material sequenced was peripheral blood, taken 28 days after the second AZD1222 dose. The receptors here all came from an adult who received the AZD1222 COVID-19 vaccine.

The rearrangement uses TRBV2 and TRBJ2-2; D is ambiguous. With 8 bases removed from V and 6 bases from J, the gap between germline ends came to 16 bases. The germline CDR1 and CDR2 sequences are SNHLY and FYNNEI. The CDR3 is made up of 14 amino acids. The CDR3 DNA reads as TGTGCCAGCCACAGTGACGTAAGGGCCGGGGAGCTGTTTTTT. Its protein product is CASHSDVRAGELFF.

In this sample, this clone turned up a few times. The chain recombines TRBV6-5 with TRBJ1-5, with D perhaps matching TRBD1 (5 bases). V was trimmed by 6 bases and J by 8 bases, leaving 14 bases between them. The CDR3 length is 13 residues. CDR1 is MNHEY and CDR2 is SVGAGI in the germline V gene. Written as DNA, the CDR3 is TGTGCCAGCAGCAACCAACCGGGGGAGCCCCAGCATTTT. Encoded protein: CASSNQPGEPQHF.

This rearrangement joins TRBV27 to TRBJ2-7; D may be TRBD2 (6 bases). CDR3 size: 14 residues. Looked up from germline, CDR1 is MNHEY and CDR2 is SMNVEV (reference sequence). With 3 bases removed from V and 5 bases from J, the gap between germline ends came to 14 bases. CDR3 amino acids: CASSFRGRGDEQYF. The CDR3, as DNA: TGTGCCAGCAGTTTCCGGGGGAGAGGGGACGAGCAGTACTTC.

Only one count was recorded for this clone. CDR3 region: CASSLDRGPQPQHF. CDR3 nucleotide sequence: TGTGCCAGCAGCCTTGACAGGGGGCCTCAGCCCCAGCATTTT. The V and J genes are TRBV6-2 or TRBV6-3 and TRBJ1-5, with 10 bases identical to TRBD1. CDR3 size: 14 residues. Germline CDR1 and CDR2: MNHEY and SVGEGT. J gave up 6 bases and V 6 bases, and 5 bases lay outside the gene matches.

This chain links TRBV3-1 (or the pseudogene TRBV3-2) with TRBJ2-3; 7 bases line up with TRBD2. The trim removed 1 base at V and 0 bases at J, leaving 1 base unmatched. Germline loops: CDR1 LGHDT, CDR2 YNNKEL (reference sequence). There are 15 residues in the CDR3. CDR3 DNA: TGTGCCAGCAGCCAAGGCGGGGGAAGCACAGATACGCAGTATTTT. It codes for CASSQGGGSTDTQYF.

As DNA, the CDR3 is TGTGCCAGCAGCCAACCGGGACAGGGACCTGAAGCTTTCTTT. Amino acid sequence: CASSQPGQGPEAFF. The chain recombines TRBV7-9 with TRBJ1-1; 9 nucleotides match TRBD1. The V gene end was trimmed by 5 bases and the J gene end by 6 bases; junction bases not matched to a gene: 7. From germline, CDR1 is SEHNR and CDR2 FQNEAQ (reference sequence). The CDR3 consists of 14 residues.

The V and J genes are TRBV14 and TRBJ2-7, with D uncertain. CDR3 length equals 14 residues. V was cut by 1 base and J by 3 bases, with 10 bases left in between. CDR1 is SGHDN, CDR2 FVKESK, per germline. CDR3 DNA: TGTGCCAGCAGCCAAGGGGCAAACCTCTACGAGCAGTACTTC. Translated, it gives CASSQGANLYEQYF.

This rearrangement joins TRBV10-3 to TRBJ1-2; D gene unclear. The CDR3 length is 15 residues. Germline V CDR1 and CDR2: ENHRY, SYGVKD. V gave up 0 bases and J gave up 5 bases, with 13 bases separating them. The CDR3 spells CAISESSAAIYGYTF. The CDR3 coding sequence is TGTGCCATCAGTGAGTCGTCTGCAGCGATATATGGCTACACCTTC.

The V call is TRBV7-6, the J call TRBJ1-6; D gene unclear. Trimming shortened V by 1 base and J by 6 bases, and 10 bases separated the two germline ends. In germline, CDR1 is SGHVS, CDR2 FNYEAQ. CDR3 length: 15 residues. CDR3 coding DNA: TGTGCCAGCAGCTTAGGAGGAGCGGGTAATTCACCCCTCCACTTT. Encoded protein: CASSLGGAGNSPLHF.

The V and J genes are TRBV19 and TRBJ2-7; either TRBD1 or TRBD2 may fit D (8 bases each). The germline V gene encodes CDR1 LNHDA and CDR2 SQIVND (reference sequence). With 2 bases removed from V and 5 bases from J, the gap between germline ends came to 25 bases. The CDR3 contains 18 residues. CDR3 region: CASSIPSQGAGGRHEQYF. CDR3 DNA sequence: TGTGCCAGTAGTATACCCTCGCAGGGGGCGGGAGGCCGCCACGAGCAGTACTTC. Using reference TRBV19 and TRBJ2-7 for the parts outside the CDR3, the full variable domain is DGGITQSPKYLFRKEGQNVTLSCEQNLNHDAMYWYRQDPGQGLRLIYYSQIVNDFQKGDIAEGYSVSREKKESFPLTVTSAQKNPTAFYLCASSIPSQGAGGRHEQYFGPGTRLTVT.

V gene TRBV3-1 (or the pseudogene TRBV3-2) combines with J gene TRBJ1-1, with D maybe TRBD1 (6 bases). Germline CDR1 is LGHDT and CDR2 is YNNKEL (reference sequence). The germline V and J ends were trimmed by 2 bases and 2 bases, with 9 bases remaining between them. The CDR3 loop spans 14 amino acids. This chain's CDR3 is CASSQTGSNTEAFF. CDR3 DNA sequence: TGTGCCAGCAGCCAAACAGGGAGTAACACTGAAGCTTTCTTT.

DNA for the CDR3: TGTGCCAGCAGTTTAAAGGCTGATCAGGGTGCGACGTGGGCTAACTATGGCTACACCTTC. This translates into CASSLKADQGATWANYGYTF. The chain joins TRBV27 to TRBJ1-2; D perhaps matches TRBD1 (5 bases). Trimming took off 2 bases at V and 0 bases at J, with 25 bases between the two ends. The germline CDR1 and CDR2 sequences are MNHEY and SMNVEV (reference sequence). The CDR3 extends over 20 amino acids.

The chain combines TRBV19 with TRBJ1-5, with D possibly matching TRBD1 (6 bases). V was pared by 9 bases and J by 4 bases, with 13 bases between. The CDR3 runs 13 residues. Germline V gene lookup returns CDR1 LNHDA and CDR2 SQIVND (reference sequence). CDR3: CASSTGPNQPQHF. The CDR3 DNA reads as TGTGCCAGCTCGACAGGCCCTAATCAGCCCCAGCATTTT.

The chain couples TRBV11-3 to TRBJ2-1; 12 bases are shared with TRBD2. The length of the CDR3 is 17 residues. Germline lookup yields CDR1 SGHNT and CDR2 YENEEA. J lost 9 bases, V lost 6 bases, and 15 bases had no gene match. The CDR3 sequence is CASSLTMVSTSGSEQFF. The CDR3 DNA sequence: TGTGCCAGCAGTTTAACGATGGTTTCGACTAGCGGGAGTGAGCAGTTCTTC.

The CDR3 protein is CASSQMSGGASNEQFF. The DNA of the CDR3 is TGTGCCAGCAGCCAGATGAGCGGGGGGGCAAGCAATGAGCAGTTCTTC. This chain joins TRBV9 and TRBJ2-1, with 10 bases matching TRBD2. This CDR3 spans 16 amino acids. V gave up 4 bases and J gave up 6 bases; unmatched junction bases: 10. From germline, CDR1 is SGDLS and CDR2 YYNGEE.